This is a list of T cell receptor beta chains from one sample in a study of T cell responses to AZD1222 COVID-19 vaccine. The assay was immunoSEQ multiplex PCR, and TCRdb's table has in-frame clones only and misses some. The data contain under 50,000 clones, 70% to 90% of them singletons. The sample consisted of peripheral blood, taken 28 days after the second AZD1222 dose. Every receptor here comes from an adult who received the AZD1222 COVID-19 vaccine. CDR3s include the opening cysteine and the closing phenylalanine or tryptophan. The order of the fields is D gene, V gene, J gene, clone size, CDR3 protein, CDR3 DNA. A D gene is named only where the DNA matches it firmly. A clone size is listed for some rows: how often the clone was seen (once, few, many), or a class if it is expanded.

d_gene: -
v_gene: TRBV21-1
j_gene: TRBJ2-5
abundance: -
CDR3aa: CATTPGGGRETQYF
CDR3nt: TGTGCCACCACGCCGGGCGGGGGCCGGGAGACCCAGTACTTC

d_gene: -
v_gene: TRBV7-9
j_gene: TRBJ1-1
abundance: -
CDR3aa: CASSPIMPLRTEAFF
CDR3nt: TGTGCCAGCAGCCCAATCATGCCCCTGAGAACTGAAGCTTTCTTT

d_gene: TRBD2
v_gene: TRBV9
j_gene: TRBJ2-7
abundance: -
CDR3aa: CASSVASGRPYEQYF
CDR3nt: TGTGCCAGCAGCGTAGCAAGCGGGAGGCCCTACGAGCAGTACTTC

d_gene: -
v_gene: TRBV18
j_gene: TRBJ1-3
abundance: -
CDR3aa: CASSPSSSGTGNTIYF
CDR3nt: TGTGCCAGCTCACCTTCTTCGTCAGGGACTGGAAACACCATATATTTT

d_gene: -
v_gene: TRBV20-1
j_gene: TRBJ2-5
abundance: few
CDR3aa: CSASDEGYQETQYF
CDR3nt: TGCAGTGCTAGTGATGAAGGGTACCAAGAGACCCAGTACTTC

d_gene: TRBD1
v_gene: TRBV4-1
j_gene: TRBJ1-1
abundance: -
CDR3aa: CASSQGLGQGETEAFF
CDR3nt: TGCGCCAGCAGCCAAGGTCTTGGACAGGGAGAGACTGAAGCTTTCTTT

d_gene: -
v_gene: TRBV4-1
j_gene: TRBJ1-5
abundance: -
CDR3aa: CASSRGRGLSNQPQHF
CDR3nt: TGCGCCAGCAGCCGAGGGCGGGGGTTAAGCAATCAGCCCCAGCATTTT

d_gene: TRBD1
v_gene: TRBV7-9
j_gene: TRBJ1-5
abundance: -
CDR3aa: CASSRPGGEPQHF
CDR3nt: TGTGCCAGCAGCCGTCCAGGGGGCGAGCCCCAGCATTTT

d_gene: -
v_gene: TRBV11-3
j_gene: TRBJ2-3
abundance: -
CDR3aa: CASSLVSTDTQYF
CDR3nt: TGTGCCAGCAGCTTAGTAAGCACAGATACGCAGTATTTT

d_gene: -
v_gene: TRBV19
j_gene: TRBJ1-1
abundance: -
CDR3aa: CASSPTGGENTEAFF
CDR3nt: TGTGCCAGTAGTCCGACTGGGGGGGAGAACACTGAAGCTTTCTTT

d_gene: -
v_gene: TRBV6-5
j_gene: TRBJ1-2
abundance: -
CDR3aa: CASRDDTYGYTF
CDR3nt: TGTGCCAGCAGAGACGATACGTATGGCTACACCTTC

d_gene: -
v_gene: TRBV2
j_gene: TRBJ1-2
abundance: -
CDR3aa: CASSSSWGTSGYTF
CDR3nt: -

d_gene: -
v_gene: TRBV7-9
j_gene: TRBJ2-2
abundance: -
CDR3aa: CASSFAGSINTGELFF
CDR3nt: TGTGCCAGCAGCTTCGCCGGGAGTATAAACACCGGGGAGCTGTTTTTT

d_gene: -
v_gene: TRBV7-9
j_gene: TRBJ1-2
abundance: -
CDR3aa: CASSPNGGGRSDGYTF
CDR3nt: TGTGCCAGCAGCCCTAACGGTGGGGGGCGATCCGATGGCTACACCTTC

d_gene: TRBD1
v_gene: TRBV19
j_gene: TRBJ2-2
abundance: -
CDR3aa: CASSQWTGGFFNTGELFF
CDR3nt: TGTGCCAGTAGTCAATGGACAGGGGGCTTTTTCAACACCGGGGAGCTGTTTTTT

d_gene: TRBD2
v_gene: TRBV30
j_gene: TRBJ2-5
abundance: -
CDR3aa: CAWTRAGPETQYF
CDR3nt: TGTGCCTGGACCCGAGCGGGACCAGAGACCCAGTACTTC

d_gene: -
v_gene: TRBV5-4
j_gene: TRBJ2-1
abundance: -
CDR3aa: CASAASSGGLAGYNEQFF
CDR3nt: TGTGCAAGTGCCGCGTCATCAGGGGGCCTAGCGGGCTACAATGAGCAGTTCTTC

d_gene: -
v_gene: TRBV15
j_gene: TRBJ1-1
abundance: -
CDR3aa: CATSRSSNTEAFF
CDR3nt: TGTGCCACCAGCAGATCCTCGAACACTGAAGCTTTCTTT

d_gene: TRBD1
v_gene: TRBV7-2
j_gene: TRBJ1-2
abundance: -
CDR3aa: CASSSRTGPSSGGYTF
CDR3nt: TGTGCCAGCAGCTCCCGGACAGGGCCTTCTTCGGGAGGCTACACCTTC

d_gene: TRBD2
v_gene: TRBV7-8
j_gene: TRBJ2-7
abundance: -
CDR3aa: CASSSILGAGGRAYEQYF
CDR3nt: TGTGCCAGCAGCTCCATTCTCGGTGCGGGCGGGAGGGCCTACGAGCAGTACTTC

d_gene: -
v_gene: TRBV7-9
j_gene: TRBJ2-5
abundance: -
CDR3aa: CASSLDASRETQYF
CDR3nt: TGTGCCAGCAGCTTAGATGCGAGCCGGGAGACCCAGTACTTC

d_gene: -
v_gene: TRBV5-1
j_gene: TRBJ2-3
abundance: -
CDR3aa: CASNFGDTQYF
CDR3nt: TGCGCCAGCAACTTCGGGGATACGCAGTATTTT

d_gene: TRBD1
v_gene: TRBV4-1
j_gene: TRBJ1-4
abundance: -
CDR3aa: CASSPFWTGVQEKLFF
CDR3nt: TGCGCCAGCAGCCCGTTTTGGACAGGGGTCCAAGAAAAACTGTTTTTT

d_gene: TRBD1
v_gene: TRBV27
j_gene: TRBJ2-4
abundance: -
CDR3aa: CASSPGTENIQYF
CDR3nt: TGTGCCAGCAGTCCCGGGACAGAAAACATTCAGTACTTC

d_gene: TRBD1
v_gene: TRBV12-3/TRBV12-4
j_gene: TRBJ1-5
abundance: -
CDR3aa: CASSRGQGYPQHF
CDR3nt: TGTGCCAGCAGTAGGGGACAGGGTTATCCCCAGCATTTT

d_gene: -
v_gene: TRBV4-1
j_gene: TRBJ2-7
abundance: few
CDR3aa: CASSFHGEQYF
CDR3nt: TGCGCCAGCAGCTTCCACGGGGAGCAGTACTTC

d_gene: TRBD1
v_gene: TRBV10-2
j_gene: TRBJ2-7
abundance: -
CDR3aa: CASISMTGSEQYF
CDR3nt: TGCGCCAGCATAAGTATGACAGGGAGCGAGCAGTACTTC

d_gene: -
v_gene: TRBV28
j_gene: TRBJ1-6
abundance: -
CDR3aa: CASSLSPYNSPLHF
CDR3nt: TGTGCCAGCAGTTTATCGCCGTATAATTCACCCCTCCACTTT

d_gene: -
v_gene: TRBV6-5
j_gene: TRBJ1-1
abundance: -
CDR3aa: CASSNTGYTEAFF
CDR3nt: TGTGCCAGCAGTAACACAGGGTACACTGAAGCTTTCTTT

d_gene: -
v_gene: TRBV6-2/TRBV6-3
j_gene: TRBJ1-2
abundance: -
CDR3aa: CASSKGPVGARGYGYTF
CDR3nt: TGTGCCAGCAGTAAAGGGCCAGTGGGGGCCCGAGGGTATGGCTACACCTTC

d_gene: TRBD1
v_gene: TRBV5-1
j_gene: TRBJ2-7
abundance: -
CDR3aa: CASRTGGKSYEQYF
CDR3nt: TGCGCCAGCAGAACAGGGGGAAAATCCTACGAGCAGTACTTC

d_gene: -
v_gene: TRBV2
j_gene: TRBJ1-1
abundance: -
CDR3aa: CASSRRVTEAFF
CDR3nt: TGTGCCAGCAGTAGAAGGGTCACTGAAGCTTTCTTT